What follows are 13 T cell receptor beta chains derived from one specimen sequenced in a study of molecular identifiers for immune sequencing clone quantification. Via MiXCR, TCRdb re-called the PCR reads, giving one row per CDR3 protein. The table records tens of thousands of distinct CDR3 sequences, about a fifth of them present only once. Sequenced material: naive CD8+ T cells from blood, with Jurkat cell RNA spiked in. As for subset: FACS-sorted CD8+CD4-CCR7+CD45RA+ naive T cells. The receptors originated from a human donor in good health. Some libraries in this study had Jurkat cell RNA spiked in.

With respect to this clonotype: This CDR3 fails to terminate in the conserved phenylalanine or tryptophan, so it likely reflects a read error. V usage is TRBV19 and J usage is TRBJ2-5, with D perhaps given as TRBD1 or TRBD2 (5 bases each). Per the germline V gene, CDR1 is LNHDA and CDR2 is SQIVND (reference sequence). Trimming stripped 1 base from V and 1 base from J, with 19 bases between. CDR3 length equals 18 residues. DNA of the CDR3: TGTGCCAGTAGTATAGCCGGGGCTGGGATCTTTGGCCAAGAGACCCAGTACATC. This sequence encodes CASSIAGAGIFGQETQYI.

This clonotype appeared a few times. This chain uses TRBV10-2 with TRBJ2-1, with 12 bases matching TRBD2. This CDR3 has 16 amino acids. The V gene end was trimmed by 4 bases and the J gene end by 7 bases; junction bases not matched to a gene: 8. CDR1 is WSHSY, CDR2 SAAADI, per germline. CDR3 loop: CASSGPSGRALNEQFF. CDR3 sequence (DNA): TGCGCCAGCAGTGGCCCTAGCGGGAGGGCTCTAAATGAGCAGTTCTTC.

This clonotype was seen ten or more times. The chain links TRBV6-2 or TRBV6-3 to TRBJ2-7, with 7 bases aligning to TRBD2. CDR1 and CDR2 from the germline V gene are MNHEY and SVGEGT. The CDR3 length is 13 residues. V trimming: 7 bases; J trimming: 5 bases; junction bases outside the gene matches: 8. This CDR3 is CASTDWGGNEQYF. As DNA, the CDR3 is TGTGCCAGCACCGATTGGGGGGGTAACGAGCAGTACTTC.

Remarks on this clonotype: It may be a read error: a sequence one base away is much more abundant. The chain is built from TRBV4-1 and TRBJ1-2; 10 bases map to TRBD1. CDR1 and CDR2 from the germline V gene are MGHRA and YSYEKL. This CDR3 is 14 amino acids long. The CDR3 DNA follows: TGCGCCGGCAGCCTTGACAGGGGGCCCACTGGCTACACCTTC. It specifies CAGSLDRGPTGYTF.

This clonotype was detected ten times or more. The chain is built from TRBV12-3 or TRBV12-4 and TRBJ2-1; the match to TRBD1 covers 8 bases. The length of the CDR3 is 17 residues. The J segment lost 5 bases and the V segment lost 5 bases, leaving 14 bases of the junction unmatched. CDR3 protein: CASSRTGRFGKNNEQFF. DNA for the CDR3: TGTGCCAGCAGTCGGACAGGGCGGTTCGGAAAGAACAATGAGCAGTTCTTC.

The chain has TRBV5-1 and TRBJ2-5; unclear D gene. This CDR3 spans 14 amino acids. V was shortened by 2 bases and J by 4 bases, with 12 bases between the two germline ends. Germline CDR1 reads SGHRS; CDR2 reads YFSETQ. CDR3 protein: CASSLEWSGETQYF. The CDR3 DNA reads TGCGCCAGCAGCTTAGAGTGGTCTGGAGAGACCCAGTACTTC.

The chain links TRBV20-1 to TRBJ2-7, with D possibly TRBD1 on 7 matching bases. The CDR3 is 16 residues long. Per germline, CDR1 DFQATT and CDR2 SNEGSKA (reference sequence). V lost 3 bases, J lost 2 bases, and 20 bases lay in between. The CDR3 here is CSASWGAGQSTYEQYF. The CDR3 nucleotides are TGCAGTGCTAGCTGGGGTGCGGGACAGTCAACCTACGAGCAGTACTTC.

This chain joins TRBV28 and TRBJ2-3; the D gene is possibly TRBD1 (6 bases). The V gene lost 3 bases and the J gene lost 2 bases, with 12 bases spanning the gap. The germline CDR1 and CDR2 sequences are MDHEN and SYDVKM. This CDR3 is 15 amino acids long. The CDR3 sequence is CASSFRDTYTDTQYF. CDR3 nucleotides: TGTGCCAGCAGTTTCCGGGACACCTACACAGATACGCAGTATTTT.

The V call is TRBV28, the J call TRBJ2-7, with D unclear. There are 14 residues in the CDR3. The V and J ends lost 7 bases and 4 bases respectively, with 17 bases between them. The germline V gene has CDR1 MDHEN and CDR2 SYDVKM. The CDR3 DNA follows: TGTGCCAGCACCCGGCCACCCTCTCAATACGAGCAGTACTTC. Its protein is CASTRPPSQYEQYF.

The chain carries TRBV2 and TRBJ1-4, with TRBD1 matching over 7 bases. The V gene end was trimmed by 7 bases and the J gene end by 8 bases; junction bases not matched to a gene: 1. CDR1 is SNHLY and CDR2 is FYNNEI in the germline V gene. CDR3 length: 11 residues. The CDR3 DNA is TGTGCCAGCACGGACAGGGAAAAACTGTTTTTT. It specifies CASTDREKLFF.

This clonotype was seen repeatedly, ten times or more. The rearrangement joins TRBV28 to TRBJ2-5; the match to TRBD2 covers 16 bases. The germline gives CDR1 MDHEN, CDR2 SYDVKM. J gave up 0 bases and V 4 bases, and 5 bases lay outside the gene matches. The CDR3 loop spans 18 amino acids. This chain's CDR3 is CASSSPGLAGGYQETQYF. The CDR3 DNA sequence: TGTGCCAGCAGTTCTCCGGGACTAGCGGGAGGGTACCAAGAGACCCAGTACTTC.

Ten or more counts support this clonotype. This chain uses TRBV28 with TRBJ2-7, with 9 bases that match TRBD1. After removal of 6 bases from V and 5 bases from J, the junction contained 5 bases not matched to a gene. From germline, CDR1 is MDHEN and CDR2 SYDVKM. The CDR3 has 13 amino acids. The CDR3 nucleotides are TGTGCCAGCAGCCGGGACAGGGCAAACGAGCAGTACTTC. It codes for CASSRDRANEQYF. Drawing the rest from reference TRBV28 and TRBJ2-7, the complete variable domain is DVKVTQSSRYLVKRTGEKVFLECVQDMDHENMFWYRQDPGLGLRLIYFSYDVKMKEKGDIPEGYSVSREKKERFSLILESASTNQTSMYLCASSRDRANEQYFGPGTRLTVT.

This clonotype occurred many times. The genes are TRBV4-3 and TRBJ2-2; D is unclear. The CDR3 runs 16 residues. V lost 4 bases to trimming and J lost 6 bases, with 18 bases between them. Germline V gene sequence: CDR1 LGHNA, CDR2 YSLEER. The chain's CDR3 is CASSLGKEAYPGELFF. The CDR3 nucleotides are TGCGCCAGCAGCCTGGGGAAAGAGGCCTATCCCGGGGAGCTGTTTTTT.